This is a list of T cell receptor beta chains from one sample in a study of shared clonotypes between healthy human individuals. Some clones are missing from TCRdb's copy, which holds only in-frame ones; the method was immunoSEQ multiplex PCR. The sample contains about 1.9 million clones, around 93% of which appear only once. The sample comprised naive CD8+ T cells from PBMCs. The receptors come from a man between 18 and 29 years old in good health. Some clones in this sample may be carry-over from other donors' samples. CDR3s include the opening cysteine and the closing phenylalanine or tryptophan. A D gene is named only where the DNA matches it firmly. Clone size appears in some rows only: once, few, many, or a class for an expanded clone.

v_call	j_call	clone_size	d_call	cdr3_aa	cdr3_nt
TRBV7-8	TRBJ2-1	once	.	CASSLGQINEQFF	TGTGCCAGCAGCTTAGGACAGATCAATGAGCAGTTCTTC
TRBV28	TRBJ2-7	.	.	CASSPLASYEQYF	TGTGCCAGCAGTCCGTTGGCCTCCTACGAGCAGTACTTC
TRBV7-8	TRBJ2-7	.	TRBD1	CASSAKQGEPTYEQYF	TGTGCCAGCAGCGCCAAACAGGGGGAGCCAACCTACGAGCAGTACTTC
TRBV11-2	TRBJ1-5	.	.	CASSERGSNQPQHF	TGTGCCAGCAGCGAAAGGGGTAGCAATCAGCCCCAGCATTTT
TRBV9	TRBJ2-7	.	.	CASSVSISDYEQYF	TGTGCCAGCAGCGTATCCATATCCGACTACGAGCAGTACTTC
TRBV7-8	TRBJ2-7	.	.	CASSLGGTTYEQYF	TGTGCCAGCAGCTTGGGGGGGACAACCTACGAGCAGTACTTC
TRBV29-1	TRBJ2-1	.	TRBD2	CSVEDWTSGSSYNEQFF	TGCAGCGTTGAAGATTGGACTAGCGGAAGCTCCTACAATGAGCAGTTCTTC
TRBV2	TRBJ2-7	.	.	CASIGASRSYEQYF	TGTGCCAGCATAGGAGCCAGCCGAAGTTACGAGCAGTACTTC
TRBV4-1	TRBJ1-1	.	TRBD1	CASSQRQGGYTEAFF	TGCGCCAGCAGCCAGAGACAGGGTGGGTACACTGAAGCTTTCTTT
TRBV4-3	TRBJ2-7	.	.	CASSQEEGVSPYEQYF	TGCGCCAGCAGCCAAGAAGAGGGAGTCAGTCCCTACGAGCAGTACTTC
TRBV6-5	TRBJ2-5	.	.	CASSPIVGETQYF	TGTGCCAGCAGTCCAATCGTTGGAGAGACCCAGTACTTC
TRBV30	TRBJ2-7	.	.	CAWRPGPYWEQYF	TGTGCCTGGAGACCGGGACCCTACTGGGAGCAGTACTTC
TRBV11-2	TRBJ2-2	.	.	CASSLVVGGTGELFF	TGTGCCAGCAGCTTAGTAGTAGGGGGAACCGGGGAGCTGTTTTTT
TRBV7-9	TRBJ2-2	.	.	CASQVGGGELFF	TGTGCCAGCCAAGTCGGAGGCGGGGAGCTGTTTTTT
TRBV6-1	TRBJ1-4	.	.	CASSEYRGVNEKLFF	TGTGCCAGCAGTGAATATCGGGGGGTGAATGAAAAACTGTTTTTT
TRBV28	TRBJ2-7	.	.	CASSSRGLVGEQYF	TGTGCCAGCAGTTCCCGAGGCCTCGTAGGGGAGCAGTACTTC
TRBV27	TRBJ2-7	.	TRBD1	CASSTDRSYEQYF	TGTGCCAGCAGCACGGACAGGAGCTACGAGCAGTACTTC
TRBV9	TRBJ2-2	.	TRBD1	CASSKGTGVPGELFF	TGTGCCAGCAGCAAAGGGACAGGGGTTCCCGGGGAGCTGTTTTTT
TRBV7-9	TRBJ2-1	.	TRBD2	CASSPQLAIDEQFF	TGTGCCAGCAGCCCGCAACTAGCGATCGATGAGCAGTTCTTC
TRBV13	TRBJ2-5	.	.	CASSSQMEETQYF	TGTGCCAGCAGCTCCCAGATGGAAGAGACCCAGTACTTC
TRBV29-1	TRBJ2-7	.	TRBD2	CSADLTGTSGERCVYEQYF	TGCAGCGCCGACCTCACCGGGACTAGCGGAGAGAGGTGTGTATACGAGCAGTACTTC
TRBV2	TRBJ2-7	.	.	CASSEAEARYEQYF	TGTGCCAGCAGTGAAGCAGAAGCCCGCTACGAGCAGTACTTC
TRBV28	TRBJ2-5	.	TRBD1	CASTLSWDSIKETQYF	TGTGCCAGCACCCTTTCCTGGGACAGTATCAAAGAGACCCAGTACTTC
TRBV29-1	TRBJ2-7	.	TRBD2	CSVGGGNEQYF	TGCAGCGTTGGCGGGGGTAACGAGCAGTACTTC
TRBV2	TRBJ2-7	.	.	CASSEGSSSYEQYF	TGTGCCAGCAGTGAAGGTAGCAGCTCCTACGAGCAGTACTTC
TRBV9	TRBJ2-5	.	.	CASSVGQSEETQYF	TGTGCCAGCAGCGTAGGACAAAGCGAAGAGACCCAGTACTTC
TRBV4-2	TRBJ2-2	.	TRBD2	CASSQEGGLVNTGELFF	TGTGCCAGCAGCCAAGAAGGGGGACTAGTTAACACCGGGGAGCTGTTTTTT
TRBV19	TRBJ2-1	.	.	CASSIGWDEQFF	TGTGCCAGTAGTATAGGATGGGATGAGCAGTTCTTC
TRBV27	TRBJ2-1	.	TRBD2	CASTPLLAGYNEQFF	TGTGCCAGCACTCCCCTACTAGCGGGGTACAATGAGCAGTTCTTC
TRBV11-2	TRBJ2-2	.	.	CASSLPRDQPGGELFF	TGTGCCAGCAGCTTGCCCCGGGATCAACCCGGCGGGGAGCTGTTTTTT
TRBV27	TRBJ2-7	.	.	CASSLFSGTRGAPYEQYF	TGTGCCAGCAGTTTATTCTCCGGGACCCGAGGGGCCCCCTACGAGCAGTACTTC
TRBV7-9	TRBJ2-7	.	.	CASSLGAPSYEQYF	TGTGCCAGCAGCTTAGGAGCACCTTCCTACGAGCAGTACTTC
TRBV7-2	TRBJ2-3	.	TRBD1	CASSLGRGQNADTQYF	TGTGCCAGCAGCTTAGGTCGGGGACAGAACGCAGATACGCAGTATTTT
TRBV14	TRBJ2-3	.	TRBD2	CASSQAWKTSDSDTQYF	TGTGCCAGCAGCCAAGCGTGGAAGACTAGCGATTCAGATACGCAGTATTTT
TRBV27	TRBJ1-2	.	TRBD1	CASSPLFWQGAYGYTF	TGTGCCAGCAGTCCCCTATTCTGGCAGGGGGCGTATGGCTACACCTTC
TRBV7-6	TRBJ2-5	.	TRBD2	CASSTSGRGDPEETQYF	TGTGCCAGCAGCACCTCCGGACGGGGGGACCCCGAAGAGACCCAGTACTTC
TRBV10-2	TRBJ2-7	once	TRBD1	CATGTVPYEQYF	TGCGCCACCGGGACAGTACCCTACGAGCAGTACTTC
TRBV27	TRBJ2-2	.	TRBD2	CASSLNGGLAGGGVGELFF	TGTGCCAGCAGTTTAAACGGAGGACTAGCGGGAGGAGGGGTCGGGGAGCTGTTTTTT
TRBV19	TRBJ1-5	.	.	CASSIRAFPSGNQPQHF	TGTGCCAGTAGTATAAGGGCCTTTCCTTCCGGCAATCAGCCCCAGCATTTT
TRBV30	TRBJ2-7	.	.	CAWSVVGVHEQYF	TGTGCCTGGAGTGTGGTAGGGGTGCACGAGCAGTACTTC
TRBV2	TRBJ2-2	.	.	CASSDLLMTTGELFF	TGTGCCAGCAGTGATCTTCTAATGACCACCGGGGAGCTGTTTTTT
TRBV27	TRBJ1-4	.	TRBD1	CASSPGAGQGREKLFF	TGTGCCAGCAGTCCCGGGGCGGGACAGGGACGGGAAAAACTGTTTTTT
TRBV25-1	TRBJ1-6	.	.	CASRDPSSYNSPLHF	TGTGCCAGCAGGGACCCTTCCTCCTATAATTCACCCCTCCACTTT
TRBV6-4	TRBJ2-3	.	.	CASSSRGTDTQYF	TGTGCCAGCAGTTCGCGGGGCACAGATACGCAGTATTTT
TRBV7-9	TRBJ2-7	.	TRBD2	CASSLSPSGSYEQYF	TGTGCCAGCAGCTTATCTCCGAGCGGGAGCTACGAGCAGTACTTC
TRBV27	TRBJ1-2	.	TRBD1	CASSFGRRGPDGYTF	TGTGCCAGCAGTTTCGGTAGGAGGGGGCCCGATGGCTACACCTTC
TRBV28	TRBJ2-5	.	.	CASSPRWGGGETQYF	TGTGCCAGCAGCCCTCGGTGGGGGGGCGGGGAGACCCAGTACTTC
TRBV28	TRBJ2-7	.	.	CASSVNRVKSSYEQYF	TGTGCCAGCAGTGTCAACAGGGTTAAGAGCTCCTACGAGCAGTACTTC
TRBV27	TRBJ1-2	.	.	CASSYRDPVLTYGYTF	TGTGCCAGCAGTTACCGGGACCCCGTCCTTACATATGGCTACACCTTC
TRBV27	TRBJ2-7	.	TRBD2	CASSPQRERPYEQYF	TGTGCCAGCAGCCCCCAGCGGGAGAGACCCTACGAGCAGTACTTC
TRBV7-9	TRBJ2-4	.	TRBD2	CASSPRLAVAKNIQYF	TGTGCCAGCAGCCCGAGACTAGCGGTAGCCAAAAACATTCAGTACTTC
TRBV2	TRBJ2-7	.	TRBD1	CASSEEQGFYEQYF	TGTGCCAGCAGTGAAGAACAGGGGTTCTACGAGCAGTACTTC
TRBV27	TRBJ2-7	.	TRBD1	CASSSGDRVGEQYF	TGTGCCAGCAGTTCCGGGGACAGGGTAGGCGAGCAGTACTTC